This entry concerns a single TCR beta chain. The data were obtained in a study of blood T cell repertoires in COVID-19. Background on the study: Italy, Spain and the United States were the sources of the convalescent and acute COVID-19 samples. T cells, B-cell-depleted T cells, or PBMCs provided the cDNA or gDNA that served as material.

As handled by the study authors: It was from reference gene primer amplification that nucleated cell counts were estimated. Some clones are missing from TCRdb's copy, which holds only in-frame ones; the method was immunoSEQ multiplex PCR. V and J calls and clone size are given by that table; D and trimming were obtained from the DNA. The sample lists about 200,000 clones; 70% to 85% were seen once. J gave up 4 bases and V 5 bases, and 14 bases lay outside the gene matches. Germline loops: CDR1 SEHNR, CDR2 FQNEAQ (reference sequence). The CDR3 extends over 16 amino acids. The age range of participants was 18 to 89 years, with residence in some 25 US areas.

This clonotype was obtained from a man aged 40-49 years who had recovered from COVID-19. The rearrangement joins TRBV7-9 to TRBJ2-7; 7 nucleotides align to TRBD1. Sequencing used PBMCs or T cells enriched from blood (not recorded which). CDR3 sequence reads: CASSPTRGGQIYEQYF. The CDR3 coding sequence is TGTGCCAGCAGCCCCACCCGTGGGGGACAGATTTACGAGCAGTACTTC.